This T cell receptor (beta chain) is drawn from a study of control samples from healthy donors and cancer patients. Repertoires were generated with immunoSEQ multiplex PCR, while TCRdb's copy carries only in-frame clones and drops some. This sample has about 58,000 clones, with about 87% found just once. The source is a woman aged 60-75 years with lung cancer. Sequencing used PBMCs.

The CDR3, as DNA: TGTGCCAGCAGCCTCCGGATGAGCTCCTATAATTCACCCCTCCACTTT. Translating gives CASSLRMSSYNSPLHF. The genes are TRBV13 and TRBJ1-6; D remains ambiguous. Trimming removed 5 bases from V and 0 bases from J, with 11 bases in between. The CDR3 runs 16 residues. Germline V CDR1 and CDR2: PRHDT, FYEKMQ (reference sequence).